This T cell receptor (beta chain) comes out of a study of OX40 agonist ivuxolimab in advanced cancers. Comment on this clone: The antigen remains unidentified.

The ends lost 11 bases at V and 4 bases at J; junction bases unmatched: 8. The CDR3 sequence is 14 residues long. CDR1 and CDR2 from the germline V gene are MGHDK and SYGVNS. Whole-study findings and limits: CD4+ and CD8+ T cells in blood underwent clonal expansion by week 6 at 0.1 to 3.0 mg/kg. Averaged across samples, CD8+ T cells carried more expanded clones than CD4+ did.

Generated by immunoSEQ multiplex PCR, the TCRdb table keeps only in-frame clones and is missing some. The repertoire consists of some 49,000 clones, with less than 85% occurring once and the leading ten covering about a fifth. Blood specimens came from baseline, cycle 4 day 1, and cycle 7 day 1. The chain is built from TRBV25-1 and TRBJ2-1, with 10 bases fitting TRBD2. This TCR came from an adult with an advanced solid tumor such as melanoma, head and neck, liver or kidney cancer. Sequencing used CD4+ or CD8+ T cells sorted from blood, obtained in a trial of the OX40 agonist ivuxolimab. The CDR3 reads CAASRLAGYNEQFF. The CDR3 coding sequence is TGTGCCGCCTCCCGACTAGCGGGTTACAATGAGCAGTTCTTC.